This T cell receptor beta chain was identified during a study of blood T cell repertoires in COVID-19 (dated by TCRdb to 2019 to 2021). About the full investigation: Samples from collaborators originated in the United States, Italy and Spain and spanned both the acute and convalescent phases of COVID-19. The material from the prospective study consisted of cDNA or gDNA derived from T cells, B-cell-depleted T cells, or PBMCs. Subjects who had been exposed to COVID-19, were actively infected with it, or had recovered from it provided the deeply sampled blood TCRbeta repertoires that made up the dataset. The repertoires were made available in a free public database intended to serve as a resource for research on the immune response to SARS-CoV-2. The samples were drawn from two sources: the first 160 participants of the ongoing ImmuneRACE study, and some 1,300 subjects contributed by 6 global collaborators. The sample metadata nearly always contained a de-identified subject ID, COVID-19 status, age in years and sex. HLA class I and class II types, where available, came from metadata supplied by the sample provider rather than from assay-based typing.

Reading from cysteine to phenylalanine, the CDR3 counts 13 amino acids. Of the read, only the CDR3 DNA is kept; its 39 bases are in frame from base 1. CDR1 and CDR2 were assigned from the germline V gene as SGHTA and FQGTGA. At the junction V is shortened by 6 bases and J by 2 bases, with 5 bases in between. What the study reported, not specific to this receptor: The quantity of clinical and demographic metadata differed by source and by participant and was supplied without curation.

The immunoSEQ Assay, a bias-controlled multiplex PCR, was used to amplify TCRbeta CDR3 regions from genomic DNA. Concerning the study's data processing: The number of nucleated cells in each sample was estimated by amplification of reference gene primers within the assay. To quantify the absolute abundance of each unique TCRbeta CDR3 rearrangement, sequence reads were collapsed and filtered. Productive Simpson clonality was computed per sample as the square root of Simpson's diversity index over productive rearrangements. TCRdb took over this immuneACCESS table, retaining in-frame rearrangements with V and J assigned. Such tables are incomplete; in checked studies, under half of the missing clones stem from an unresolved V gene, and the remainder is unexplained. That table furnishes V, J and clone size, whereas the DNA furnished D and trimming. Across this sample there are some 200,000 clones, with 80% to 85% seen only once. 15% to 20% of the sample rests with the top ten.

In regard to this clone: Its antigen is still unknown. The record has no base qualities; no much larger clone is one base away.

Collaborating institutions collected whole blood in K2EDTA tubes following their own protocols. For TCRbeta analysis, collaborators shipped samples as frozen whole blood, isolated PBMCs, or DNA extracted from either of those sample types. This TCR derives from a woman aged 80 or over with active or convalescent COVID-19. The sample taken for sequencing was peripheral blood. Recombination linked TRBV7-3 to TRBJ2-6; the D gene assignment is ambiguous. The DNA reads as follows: TGTGCCAGCAGTCCAACTGGGGCCAACGTCCTGACTTTC. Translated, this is CASSPTGANVLTF.